This section outlines one T cell receptor (beta chain) sequence together with its context. Its antigen is currently not known. Nothing much larger sits one base from this clone, and base qualities are not available. From each donor, a single peripheral blood sample of about 100 mL on average was drawn into heparinised tubes. A BD FACSAria II was used to sort naive, central memory, regulatory and stem cell-like memory CD4+ T cells with a panel that included CD45RO, CCR7, CD25, CD127, CD95 and CD27. All sorted populations exceeded 95% purity. PBMCs were isolated immediately by Lymphoprep density gradient centrifugation and stained directly without culture. To minimize batch effects, samples were stained and sorted in pairs, one healthy donor with one patient per experiment. This specimen belongs to a study of beta chain features in type 1 diabetes (dated by TCRdb to between 2018 and 2020). Broadly, across the study: No differences in mean age, gender distribution, total cell number or subset yield were found between patients and healthy donors. Regulatory and stem cell-like memory subsets were obtained from only 8 patients and about 8 healthy donors, while naive and central memory subsets were obtained from all 28 donors. A total of approximately 110,000,000 sorted cells were examined across all samples, and a strong correlation was observed between cell number per subset and RNA yield. In the study, TCRB repertoires of sorted circulating CD4+ T cell subsets from recently diagnosed type 1 diabetes patients were compared with those of matched healthy donors.

The germline V gene yields SGHAT for CDR1 and FQNNGV for CDR2. V drops 5 bases and J drops 9 bases, leaving 12 bases in between. The CDR3 has 12 amino acids, counting the end cysteine and phenylalanine. The only DNA kept is the CDR3, 36 bases in frame from the first base. The High Capacity cDNA Reverse Transcription Kit was used to reverse transcribe all of the isolated RNA, meaning that expressed TCRB transcripts were what got sequenced. Naive, central memory and regulatory T cell samples underwent deep immunoSEQ sequencing, averaging around 4 million total reads per sample. Sorted cells were lysed in RLT buffer and RNA was extracted with DNase-treated RNeasy Micro or Mini kits, depending on cell number. To prevent cross-contamination, every cell subset was processed on its own, while patient and healthy donor samples were processed together. Using the immunoSEQ multiplex PCR, TCRB sequences were amplified from cDNA into 87-bp fragments spanning the CDR3 region. Sequencing of the amplicons was done on the Illumina HiSeq platform. As for the authors' bioinformatics: PCR bias was corrected computationally using synthetic template baselines, and reads within Hamming distance 2 were collapsed, with unmergeable singletons discarded. Reads were aligned to IMGT to assign V, D and J genes, CDR3 length, and insertions or deletions at six rearrangement sites. Within each subset, clonotype counts were normalized to the number of sorted cells before true diversity and Gini coefficients were calculated with the tcR R package. Repertoire sharing was quantified using the overlap coefficient calculated on TCRB nucleotide sequences. Out-of-frame TCRB sequences from naive cells were analyzed to stand in for the pre-selection repertoire. As stored in TCRdb, this immuneACCESS dataset retains in-frame rearrangements with V and J assigned. A fraction of the clones does not appear; measured against another copy, unresolved V genes explain less than half of the discrepancy, and the remainder lacks a known reason. V and J calls and clone size follow that table, whereas D and trimming were derived from the DNA. The sample profile shows a few hundred thousand clones; about 14% of them were found once. Roughly 0.015% of the sample is taken by the ten largest.

Study-wide findings and limitations: PCR may preferentially amplify shorter templates, but because patient and control samples were amplified and corrected together, any resulting skew would affect both groups equally. In all four CD4+ subsets, TCRB CDR3 length was moderately but significantly shorter in type 1 diabetes patients. Sequencing cDNA rather than genomic DNA could over-represent highly expressing activated cells, although activation and CD3 levels did not differ between groups. At VDJ recombination sites, type 1 diabetes patients had fewer insertions and more deleted nucleotides, which implies abnormalities in thymic rearrangement. The naive, central memory and regulatory TCRB repertoires appeared to resemble one another more closely among patients than among healthy donors. HLA sub-analyses involved small numbers of individuals, so any influence of HLA type on TCRB rearrangement remained unresolved.

The V gene is TRBV11-2 and the J gene is TRBJ2-3; perhaps TRBD2 is the D gene, with 5 bases matching. The material sequenced was naive CD4+ T cells from blood. Per the publication, the cell subset or site label means: true naive CD4+ T cells. The sequence came from a woman aged 18-35 years with type 1 diabetes. The DNA is TGTGCCAGCAGCCTACCCCGGGGAACGCAGTATTTT. Its protein product is CASSLPRGTQYF.